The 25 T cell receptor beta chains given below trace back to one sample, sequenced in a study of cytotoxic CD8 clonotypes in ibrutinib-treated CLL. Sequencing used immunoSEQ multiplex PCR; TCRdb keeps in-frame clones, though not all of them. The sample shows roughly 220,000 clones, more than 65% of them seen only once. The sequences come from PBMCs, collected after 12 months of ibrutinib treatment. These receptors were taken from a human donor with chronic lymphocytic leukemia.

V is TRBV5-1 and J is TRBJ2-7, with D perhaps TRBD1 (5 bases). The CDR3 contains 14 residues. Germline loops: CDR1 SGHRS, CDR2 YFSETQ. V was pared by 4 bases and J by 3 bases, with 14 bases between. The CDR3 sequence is CASSALTGDYEQYF. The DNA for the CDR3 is TGCGCCAGCAGCGCCCTCACAGGAGACTACGAGCAGTACTTC.

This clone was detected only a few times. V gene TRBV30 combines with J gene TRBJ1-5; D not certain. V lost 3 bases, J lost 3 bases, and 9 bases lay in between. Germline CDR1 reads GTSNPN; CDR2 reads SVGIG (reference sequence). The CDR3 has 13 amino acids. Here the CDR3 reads CAWRPVTNQPQHF. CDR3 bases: TGTGCCTGGAGGCCCGTCACCAATCAGCCCCAGCATTTT.

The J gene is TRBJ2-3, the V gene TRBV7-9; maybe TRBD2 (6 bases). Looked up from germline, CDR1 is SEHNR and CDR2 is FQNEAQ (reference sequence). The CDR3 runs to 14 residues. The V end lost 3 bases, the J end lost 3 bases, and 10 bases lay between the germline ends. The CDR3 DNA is TGTGCCAGCAGCTTTGGCGGGAAGACAGATACGCAGTATTTT. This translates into CASSFGGKTDTQYF. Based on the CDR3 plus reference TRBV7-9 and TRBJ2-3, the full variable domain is DTGVSQNPRHKITKRGQNVTFRCDPISEHNRLYWYRQTLGQGPEFLTYFQNEAQLEKSRLLSDRFSAERPKGSFSTLEIQRTEQGDSAMYLCASSFGGKTDTQYFGPGTRLTVL.

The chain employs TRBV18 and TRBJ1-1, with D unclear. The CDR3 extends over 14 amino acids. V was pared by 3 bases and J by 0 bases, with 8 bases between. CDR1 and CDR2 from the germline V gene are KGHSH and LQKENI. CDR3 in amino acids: CASSPAAMNTEAFF. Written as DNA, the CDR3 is TGTGCCAGCTCACCCGCAGCAATGAACACTGAAGCTTTCTTT.

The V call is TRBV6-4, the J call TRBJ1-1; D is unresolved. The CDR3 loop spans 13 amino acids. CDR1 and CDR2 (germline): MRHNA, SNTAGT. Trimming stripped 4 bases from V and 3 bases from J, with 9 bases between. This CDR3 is CASSVEKYTEAFF. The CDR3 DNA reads TGTGCCAGCAGTGTCGAGAAATACACTGAAGCTTTCTTT.

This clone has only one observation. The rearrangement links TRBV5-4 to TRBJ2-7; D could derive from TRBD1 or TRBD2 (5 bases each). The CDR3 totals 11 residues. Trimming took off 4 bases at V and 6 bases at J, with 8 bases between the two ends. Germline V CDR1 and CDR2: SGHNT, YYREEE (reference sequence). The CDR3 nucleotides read TGTGCCAGCAGCCGGGACGCCGAGCAGTACTTC. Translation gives CASSRDAEQYF.

CDR3 coding DNA: TGTGCCAGCTCACCCGATCCCTTTTATGGCTACACCTTC. Translated: CASSPDPFYGYTF. The chain carries TRBV18 and TRBJ1-2; no firm D call. V shed 3 bases and J shed 5 bases, with 10 bases lying between them. Germline lookup yields CDR1 KGHSH and CDR2 LQKENI. The CDR3 consists of 13 residues.

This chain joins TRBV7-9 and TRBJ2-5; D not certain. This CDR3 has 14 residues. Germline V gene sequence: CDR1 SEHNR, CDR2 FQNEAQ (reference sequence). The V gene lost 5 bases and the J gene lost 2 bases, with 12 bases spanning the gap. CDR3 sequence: CASSPRVGQETQYF. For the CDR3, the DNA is TGTGCCAGCAGCCCGAGAGTCGGTCAAGAGACCCAGTACTTC.

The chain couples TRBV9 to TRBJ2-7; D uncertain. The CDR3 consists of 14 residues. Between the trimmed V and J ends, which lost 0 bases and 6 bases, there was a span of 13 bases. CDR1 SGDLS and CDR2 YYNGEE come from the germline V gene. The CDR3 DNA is TGTGCCAGCAGCGTAGCAGCGCCCCCCGGCGAGCAGTACTTC. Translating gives CASSVAAPPGEQYF.

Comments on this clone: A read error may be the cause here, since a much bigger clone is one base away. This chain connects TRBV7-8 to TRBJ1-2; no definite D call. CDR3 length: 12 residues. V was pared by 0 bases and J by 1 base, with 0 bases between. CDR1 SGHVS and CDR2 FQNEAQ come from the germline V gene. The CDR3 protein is CASSLANYGYTF. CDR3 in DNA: TGTGCCAGCAGCTTAGCTAACTATGGCTACACCTTC.

CDR3 in DNA: TGTGCCAGCAGCCGGGACAGGGGCAATCAGCCCCAGCATTTT. Amino acids: CASSRDRGNQPQHF. V usage is TRBV5-6 and J usage is TRBJ1-5, with 9 bases aligning to TRBD1. The CDR3 contains 14 residues. The V segment lost 4 bases and the J segment 2 bases; nucleotides outside the gene matches: 1. The germline V gene has CDR1 SGHDT and CDR2 YYEEEE. The full variable domain, completed using reference TRBV5-6 and TRBJ1-5, is DAGVTQSPTHLIKTRGQQVTLRCSPKSGHDTVSWYQQALGQGPQFIFQYYEEEERQRGNFPDRFSGHQFPNYSSELNVNALLLGDSALYLCASSRDRGNQPQHFGDGTRLSIL.

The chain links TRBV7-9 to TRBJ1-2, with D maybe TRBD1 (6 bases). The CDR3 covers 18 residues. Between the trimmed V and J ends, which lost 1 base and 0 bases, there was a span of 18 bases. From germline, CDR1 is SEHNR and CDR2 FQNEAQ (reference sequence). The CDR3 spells CASSLGGRINSPNYGYTF. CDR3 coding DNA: TGTGCCAGCAGCTTAGGGGGGCGAATTAACTCACCTAACTATGGCTACACCTTC.

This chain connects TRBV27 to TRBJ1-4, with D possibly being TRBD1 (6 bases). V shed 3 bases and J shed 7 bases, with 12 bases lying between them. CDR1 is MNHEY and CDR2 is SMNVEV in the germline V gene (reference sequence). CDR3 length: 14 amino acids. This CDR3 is CASSFTGAGEKLFF. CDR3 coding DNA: TGTGCCAGCAGTTTTACGGGGGCGGGTGAAAAACTGTTTTTT.

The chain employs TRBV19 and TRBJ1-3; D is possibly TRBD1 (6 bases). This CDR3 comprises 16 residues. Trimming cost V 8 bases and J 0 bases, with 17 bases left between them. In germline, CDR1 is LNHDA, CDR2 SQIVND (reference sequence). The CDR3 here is CASHGTLKPSGNTIYF. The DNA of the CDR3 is TGTGCCAGTCACGGGACACTGAAACCCTCTGGAAACACCATATATTTT.

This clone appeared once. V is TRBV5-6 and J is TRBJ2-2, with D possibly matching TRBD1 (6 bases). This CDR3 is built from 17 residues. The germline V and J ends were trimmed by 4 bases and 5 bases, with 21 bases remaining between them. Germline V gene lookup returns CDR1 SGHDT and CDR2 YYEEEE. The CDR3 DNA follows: TGTGCCAGCAGCCATCTGTGGCAACAGGGTCCGACCGGGGAGCTGTTTTTT. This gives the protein CASSHLWQQGPTGELFF.

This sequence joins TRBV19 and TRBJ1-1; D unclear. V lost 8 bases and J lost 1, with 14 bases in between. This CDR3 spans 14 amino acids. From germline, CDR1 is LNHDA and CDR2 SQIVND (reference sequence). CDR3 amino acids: CASDRTGTNTEAFF. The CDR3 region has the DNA TGTGCCAGTGATCGGACGGGAACGAACACTGAAGCTTTCTTT.

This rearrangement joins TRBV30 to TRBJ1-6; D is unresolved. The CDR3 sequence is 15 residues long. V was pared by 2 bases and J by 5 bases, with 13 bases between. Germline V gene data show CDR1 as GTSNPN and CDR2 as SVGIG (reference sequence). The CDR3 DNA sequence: TGTGCCTGGAGTTACGAGGAGGGTAATAATTCACCCCTCCACTTT. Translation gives CAWSYEEGNNSPLHF. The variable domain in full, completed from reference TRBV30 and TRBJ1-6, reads SQTIHQWPATLVQPVGSPLSLECTVEGTSNPNLYWYRQAAGRGLQLLFYSVGIGQISSEVPQNLSASRPQDRQFILSSKKLLLSDSGFYLCAWSYEEGNNSPLHFGNGTRLTVT.

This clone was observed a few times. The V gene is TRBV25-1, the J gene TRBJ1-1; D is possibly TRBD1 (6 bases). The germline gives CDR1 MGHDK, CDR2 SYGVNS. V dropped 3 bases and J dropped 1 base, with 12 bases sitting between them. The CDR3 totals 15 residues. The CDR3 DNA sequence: TGTGCCAGCAGTGACCGCCCGACAGGGAACACTGAAGCTTTCTTT. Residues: CASSDRPTGNTEAFF.

CDR3 sequence: CASSERDSVNYGYTF. CDR3 DNA sequence: TGTGCCAGCAGCGAACGGGACAGCGTTAACTATGGCTACACCTTC. J is TRBJ1-2 and V is TRBV9; 7 bases match TRBD1. The CDR3 loop spans 15 amino acids. V lost 3 bases and J lost 1; bases outside the gene matches: 6. Germline CDR1 and CDR2: SGDLS and YYNGEE.

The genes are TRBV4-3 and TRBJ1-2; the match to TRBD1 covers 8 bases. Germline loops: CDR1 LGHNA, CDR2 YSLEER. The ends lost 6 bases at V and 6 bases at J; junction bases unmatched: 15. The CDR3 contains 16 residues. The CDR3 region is CASSRSAATGAHGYTF. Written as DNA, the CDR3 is TGCGCCAGCAGTCGATCAGCGGCGACAGGGGCTCATGGCTACACCTTC.

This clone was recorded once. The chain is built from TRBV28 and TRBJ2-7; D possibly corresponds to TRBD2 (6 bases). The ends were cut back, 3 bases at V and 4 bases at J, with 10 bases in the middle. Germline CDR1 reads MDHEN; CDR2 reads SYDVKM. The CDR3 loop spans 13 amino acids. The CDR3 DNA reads TGTGCCAGCAGTTTCGGGGGATTGTACGAGCAGTACTTC. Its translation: CASSFGGLYEQYF.

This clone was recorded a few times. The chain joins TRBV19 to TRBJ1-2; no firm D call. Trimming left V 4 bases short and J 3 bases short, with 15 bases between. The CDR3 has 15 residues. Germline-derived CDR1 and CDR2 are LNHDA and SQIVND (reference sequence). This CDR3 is CASSNPRTADYGYTF. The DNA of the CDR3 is TGTGCCAGTAGTAATCCCAGGACGGCGGACTATGGCTACACCTTC.

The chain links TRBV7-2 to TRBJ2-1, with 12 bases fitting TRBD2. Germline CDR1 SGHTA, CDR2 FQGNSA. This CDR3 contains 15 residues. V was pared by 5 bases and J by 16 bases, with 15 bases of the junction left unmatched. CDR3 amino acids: CASSPGASGRARKFF. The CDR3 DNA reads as TGTGCCAGCAGCCCTGGGGCTAGCGGGAGGGCCCGTAAATTCTTC.

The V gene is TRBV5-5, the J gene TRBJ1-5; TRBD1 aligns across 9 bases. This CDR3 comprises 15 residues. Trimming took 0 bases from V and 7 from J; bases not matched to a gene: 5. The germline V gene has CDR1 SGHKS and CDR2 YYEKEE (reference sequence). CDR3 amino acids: CASSLGQGDAQPQHF. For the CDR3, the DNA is TGTGCCAGCAGCTTGGGACAGGGGGATGCCCAGCCCCAGCATTTT.

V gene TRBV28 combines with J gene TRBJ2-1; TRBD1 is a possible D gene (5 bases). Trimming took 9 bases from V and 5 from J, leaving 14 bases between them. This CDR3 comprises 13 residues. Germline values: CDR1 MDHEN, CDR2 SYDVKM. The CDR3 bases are TGTGCCAGTCATCCCGGACACAACAATGAGCAGTTCTTC. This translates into CASHPGHNNEQFF.